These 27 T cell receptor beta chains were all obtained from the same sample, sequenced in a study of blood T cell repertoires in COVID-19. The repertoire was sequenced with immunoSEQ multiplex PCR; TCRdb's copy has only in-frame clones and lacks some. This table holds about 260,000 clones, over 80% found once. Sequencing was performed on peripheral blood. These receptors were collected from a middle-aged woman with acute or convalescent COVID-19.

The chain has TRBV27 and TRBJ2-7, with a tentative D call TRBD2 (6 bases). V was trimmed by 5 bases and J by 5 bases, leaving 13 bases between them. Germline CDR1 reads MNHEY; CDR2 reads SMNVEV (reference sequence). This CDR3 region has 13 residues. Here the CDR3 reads CASSPGGGDEQYV. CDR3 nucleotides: TGTGCCAGCAGTCCCGGAGGAGGGGACGAGCAGTACGTC.

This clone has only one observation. Here the CDR3 DNA reads TGTGCCAGTAGTGAACGGACAGGGTCTTCACCCCTCCACTTT. It translates to CASSERTGSSPLHF. V gene TRBV19 combines with J gene TRBJ1-6; TRBD1 matches 8 bases. In germline, CDR1 is LNHDA, CDR2 SQIVND (reference sequence). With V trimmed by 5 bases and J by 9 bases, 6 bases remained unmatched. The length of the CDR3 is 14 residues.

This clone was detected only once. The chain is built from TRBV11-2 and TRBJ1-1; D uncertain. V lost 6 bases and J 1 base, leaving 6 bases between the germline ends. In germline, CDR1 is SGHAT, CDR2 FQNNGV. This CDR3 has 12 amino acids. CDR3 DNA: TGTGCCAGCAGGAGCTCGAACACTGAAGCTTTCTTT. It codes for CASRSSNTEAFF.

Here the CDR3 reads CASSMGGLAYQSSYNEQFF. In nucleotides, the CDR3 is TGTGCCAGCAGCATGGGCGGACTAGCGTATCAAAGCTCCTACAATGAGCAGTTCTTC. The chain carries TRBV5-6 and TRBJ2-1; 9 bases are a match to TRBD2. Per germline, CDR1 SGHDT and CDR2 YYEEEE. This CDR3 has 19 amino acids. V lost 4 bases, J lost 0 bases, and 14 bases stayed unmatched.

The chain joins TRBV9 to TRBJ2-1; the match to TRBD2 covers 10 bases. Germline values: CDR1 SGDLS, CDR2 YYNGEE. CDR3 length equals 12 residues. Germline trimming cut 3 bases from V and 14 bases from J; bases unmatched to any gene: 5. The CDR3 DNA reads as TGTGCCAGCAGCGCGACCCTAGCGGGGGAGTTCTTC. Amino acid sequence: CASSATLAGEFF.

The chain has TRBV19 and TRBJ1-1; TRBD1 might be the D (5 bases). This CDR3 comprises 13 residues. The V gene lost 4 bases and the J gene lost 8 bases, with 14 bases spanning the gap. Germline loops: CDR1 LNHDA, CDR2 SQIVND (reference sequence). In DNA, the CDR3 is TGTGCCAGTAGTACAGGACACCTCGCCGAAGCTTTCTTT. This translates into CASSTGHLAEAFF.

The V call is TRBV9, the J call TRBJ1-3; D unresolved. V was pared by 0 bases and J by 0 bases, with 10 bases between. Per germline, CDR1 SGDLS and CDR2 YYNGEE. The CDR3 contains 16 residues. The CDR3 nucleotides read TGTGCCAGCAGCGTAGAGGAGGCATTCTCTGGAAACACCATATATTTT. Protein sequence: CASSVEEAFSGNTIYF.

CDR3 protein: CASSEWQVNTEAFF. The CDR3 DNA sequence: TGTGCCAGCAGTGAATGGCAGGTGAACACTGAAGCTTTCTTT. V and J are TRBV2 and TRBJ1-1; D remains ambiguous. Trimming removed 2 bases at V and 0 bases at J, with 7 bases between. The CDR3 runs 14 residues. Germline lookup yields CDR1 SNHLY and CDR2 FYNNEI.

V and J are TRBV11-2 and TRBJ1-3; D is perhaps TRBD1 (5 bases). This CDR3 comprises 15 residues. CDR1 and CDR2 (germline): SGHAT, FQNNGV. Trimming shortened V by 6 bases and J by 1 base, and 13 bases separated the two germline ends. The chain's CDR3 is CASRPQGYSGNTIYF. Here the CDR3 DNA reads TGTGCCAGCAGACCCCAGGGATATTCTGGAAACACCATATATTTT.

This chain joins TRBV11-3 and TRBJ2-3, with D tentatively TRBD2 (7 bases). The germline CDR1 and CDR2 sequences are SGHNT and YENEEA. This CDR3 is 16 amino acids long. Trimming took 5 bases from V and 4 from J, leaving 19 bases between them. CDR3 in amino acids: CASSARGGFKPDTQYF. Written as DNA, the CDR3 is TGTGCCAGCAGCGCTCGCGGGGGCTTCAAACCAGATACGCAGTATTTT.

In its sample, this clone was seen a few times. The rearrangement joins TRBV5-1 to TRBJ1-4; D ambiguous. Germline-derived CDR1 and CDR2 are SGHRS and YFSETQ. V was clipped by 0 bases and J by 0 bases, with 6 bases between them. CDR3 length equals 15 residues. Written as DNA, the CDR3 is TGCGCCAGCAGCTTGGGGACTCCAACTAATGAAAAACTGTTTTTT. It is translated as CASSLGTPTNEKLFF.

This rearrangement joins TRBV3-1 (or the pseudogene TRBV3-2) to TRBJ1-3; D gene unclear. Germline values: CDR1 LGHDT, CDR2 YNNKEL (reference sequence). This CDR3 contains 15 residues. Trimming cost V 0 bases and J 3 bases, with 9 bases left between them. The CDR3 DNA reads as TGTGCCAGCAGCCAAGAGCTGCGAGGTGGAAACACCATATATTTT. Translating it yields CASSQELRGGNTIYF.

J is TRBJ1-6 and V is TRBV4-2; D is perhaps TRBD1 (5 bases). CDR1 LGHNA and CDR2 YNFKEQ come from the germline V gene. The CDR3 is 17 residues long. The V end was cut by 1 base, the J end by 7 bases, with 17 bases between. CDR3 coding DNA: TGTGCCAGCAGCCAAGGAGCGGGGGTCCGGGAAAATTCACCCCTCCACTTT. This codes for CASSQGAGVRENSPLHF.

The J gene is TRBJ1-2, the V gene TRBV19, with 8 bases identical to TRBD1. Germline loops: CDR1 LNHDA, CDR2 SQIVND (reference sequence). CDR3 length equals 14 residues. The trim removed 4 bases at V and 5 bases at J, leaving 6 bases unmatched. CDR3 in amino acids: CASSTGQGRYGYTF. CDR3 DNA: TGTGCCAGTAGTACCGGACAGGGAAGGTATGGCTACACCTTC.

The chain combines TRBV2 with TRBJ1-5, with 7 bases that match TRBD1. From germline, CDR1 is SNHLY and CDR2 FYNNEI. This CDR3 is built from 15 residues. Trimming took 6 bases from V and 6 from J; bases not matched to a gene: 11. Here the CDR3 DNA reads TGTGCCAGCAGCTCCAACAGGGGTACGGGTCAGCCCCAGCATTTT. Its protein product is CASSSNRGTGQPQHF.

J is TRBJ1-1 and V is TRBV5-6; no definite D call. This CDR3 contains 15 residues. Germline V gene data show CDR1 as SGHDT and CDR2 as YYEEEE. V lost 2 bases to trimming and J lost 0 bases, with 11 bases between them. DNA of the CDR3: TGTGCCAGCAGCTTTAGCCCGAACATGAACACTGAAGCTTTCTTT. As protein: CASSFSPNMNTEAFF.

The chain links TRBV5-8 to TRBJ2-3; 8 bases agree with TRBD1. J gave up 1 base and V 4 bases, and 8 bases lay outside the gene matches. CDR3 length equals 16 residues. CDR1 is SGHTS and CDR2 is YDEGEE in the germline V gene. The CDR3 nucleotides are TGTGCCAGCAGCCAAGGGACAGGTGCCGGCACAGATACGCAGTATTTT. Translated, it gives CASSQGTGAGTDTQYF.

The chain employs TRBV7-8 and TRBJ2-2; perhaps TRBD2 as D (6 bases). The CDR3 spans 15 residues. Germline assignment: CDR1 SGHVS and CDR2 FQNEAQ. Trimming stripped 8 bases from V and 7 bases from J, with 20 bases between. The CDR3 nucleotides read TGTGCCAGCTTATCCAGAGGCGGGGTTCTCGGGGAGCTGTTTTTT. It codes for CASLSRGGVLGELFF.

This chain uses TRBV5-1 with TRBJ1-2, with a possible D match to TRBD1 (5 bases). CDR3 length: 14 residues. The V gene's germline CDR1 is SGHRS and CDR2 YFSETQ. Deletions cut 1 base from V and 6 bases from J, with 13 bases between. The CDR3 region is CASSLFREEDGYTF. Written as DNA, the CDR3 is TGCGCCAGCAGCTTGTTCAGGGAGGAGGATGGCTACACCTTC. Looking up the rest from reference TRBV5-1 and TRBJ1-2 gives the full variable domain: KAGVTQTPRYLIKTRGQQVTLSCSPISGHRSVSWYQQTPGQGLQFLFEYFSETQRNKGNFPGRFSGRQFSNSRSEMNVSTLELGDSALYLCASSLFREEDGYTFGSGTRLTVV.

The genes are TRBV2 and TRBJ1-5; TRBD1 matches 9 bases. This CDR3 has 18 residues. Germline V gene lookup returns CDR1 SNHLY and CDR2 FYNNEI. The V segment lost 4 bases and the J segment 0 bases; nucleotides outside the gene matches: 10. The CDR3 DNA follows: TGTGCCAGCAGTGTTCAGGACAGGGGATCCTATAGCAATCAGCCCCAGCATTTT. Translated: CASSVQDRGSYSNQPQHF.

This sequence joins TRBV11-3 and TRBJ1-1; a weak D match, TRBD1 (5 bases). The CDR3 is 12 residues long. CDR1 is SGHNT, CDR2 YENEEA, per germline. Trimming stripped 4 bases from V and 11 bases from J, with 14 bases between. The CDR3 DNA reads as TGTGCCAGCAGCTCCGACTCAGGGAGGGCTTTCTTT. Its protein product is CASSSDSGRAFF. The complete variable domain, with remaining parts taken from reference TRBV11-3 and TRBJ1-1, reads EAGVVQSPRYKIIEKKQPVAFWCNPISGHNTLYWYLQNLGQGPELLIRYENEEAVDDSQLPKDRFSAERLKGVDSTLKIQPAELGDSAVYLCASSSDSGRAFFGQGTRLTVV.

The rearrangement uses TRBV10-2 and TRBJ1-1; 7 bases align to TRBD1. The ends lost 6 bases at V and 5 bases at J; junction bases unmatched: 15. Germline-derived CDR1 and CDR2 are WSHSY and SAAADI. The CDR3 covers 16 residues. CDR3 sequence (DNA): TGCGCCAGCAGCACTGTGAGGGGGCCCGTAGGGACTGAAGCTTTCTTT. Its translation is CASSTVRGPVGTEAFF.

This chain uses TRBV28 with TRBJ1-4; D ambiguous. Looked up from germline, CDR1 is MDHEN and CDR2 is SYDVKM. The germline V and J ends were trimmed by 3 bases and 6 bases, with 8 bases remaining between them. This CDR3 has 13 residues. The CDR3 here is CASSFITDEKLFF. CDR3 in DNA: TGTGCCAGCAGTTTTATAACGGATGAAAAACTGTTTTTT.

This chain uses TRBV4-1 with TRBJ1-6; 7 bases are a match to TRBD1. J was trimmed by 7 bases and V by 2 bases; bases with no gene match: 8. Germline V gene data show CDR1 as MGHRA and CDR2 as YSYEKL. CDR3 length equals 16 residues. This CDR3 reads CASSQPLQGMNSPLHF. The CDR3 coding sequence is TGCGCCAGCAGCCAACCGTTACAGGGGATGAATTCACCCCTCCACTTT.

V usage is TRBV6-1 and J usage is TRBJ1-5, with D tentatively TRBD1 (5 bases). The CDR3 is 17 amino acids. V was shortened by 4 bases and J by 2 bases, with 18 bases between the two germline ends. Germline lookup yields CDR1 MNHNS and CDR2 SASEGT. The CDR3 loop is CASSAAGLYGGNQPQHF. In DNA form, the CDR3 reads TGTGCCAGCAGTGCCGCGGGGCTCTATGGGGGCAATCAGCCCCAGCATTTT.

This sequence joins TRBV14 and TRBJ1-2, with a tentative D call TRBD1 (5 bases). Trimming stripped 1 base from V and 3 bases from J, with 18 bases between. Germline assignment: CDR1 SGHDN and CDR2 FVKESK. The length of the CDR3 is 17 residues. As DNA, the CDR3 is TGTGCCAGCAGCCAAGGGAACGGTAGGGGTTATGACTATGGCTACACCTTC. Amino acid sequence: CASSQGNGRGYDYGYTF. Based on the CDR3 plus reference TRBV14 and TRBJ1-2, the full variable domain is EAGVTQFPSHSVIEKGQTVTLRCDPISGHDNLYWYRRVMGKEIKFLLHFVKESKQDESGMPNNRFLAERTGGTYSTLKVQPAELEDSGVYFCASSQGNGRGYDYGYTFGSGTRLTVV.

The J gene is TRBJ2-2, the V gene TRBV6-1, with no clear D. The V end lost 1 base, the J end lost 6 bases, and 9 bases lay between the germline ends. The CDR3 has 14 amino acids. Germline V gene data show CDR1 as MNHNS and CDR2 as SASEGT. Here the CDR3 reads CASSEVWRSGELFF. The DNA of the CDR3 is TGTGCCAGCAGTGAAGTTTGGCGGTCCGGGGAGCTGTTTTTT.